Described below is a single TCR beta chain sequence and its context. This clonotype was recorded many times. The specificity of this receptor is unknown. No base quality values were provided; no much bigger clone lies one nucleotide off. Stable Graves' hyperthyroidism was defined as no progression to ophthalmopathy during 18 months of follow-up. Hyperthyroidism patients were aged 18 to 65 years and newly diagnosed, with disease duration of less than 2 months. Exclusion was applied to patients with uncontrolled infections, other autoimmune diseases, pregnancy or lactation. Clinical symptoms, serum thyroxine and TRAb, thyroid ultrasound, and orbital computed tomography formed the basis for the diagnoses. Ficoll-Paque density gradient centrifugation was used to isolate PBMCs from 10 ml of fresh peripheral blood. Trizol reagent was used to extract total RNA, and RNA quality was then checked on an Agilent 2100 Bioanalyzer.

TCR beta CDR3 regions were amplified from RNA transcripts. For the first round of RT-PCR on the TCR CDR3, the HTBI primer set was used together with the Qiagen OneStep RT-PCR kit. The libraries were constructed in a second round of multiplex PCR and then size-selected and purified. Sequencing of the libraries was done on an Illumina HiSeq2000 using paired-end 100 bp reads. Under the source paper's analysis protocol: SOAPnuke was used to process the raw data, removing reads that contained adapters or uncalled bases, had a mean Phred below 15, or lacked an exact match to the constant primer or identifier. COPE v1.2.5 was used to merge high-quality paired reads, and clonotypes were defined as unique nucleotide sequences. MiTCR v1.1 was used to align clonotypes to the IMGT TRBV, TRBD and TRBJ reference segments. Analysis was restricted to V-J combinations with a frequency above 0.0001, which covered 99% to 99.2% of repertoires. The TCS score was defined as the ratio of F50 (clonal expansion) to E x V (chaos), calculated using BLOSUM62-based TCRdist between CDR3 peptides within each V-J. Welch's t-statistics and random forest reduced roughly 540 V-J features to under 15, which were used in a naive Bayes classifier (R e1071). Clones were called with MiXCR by TCRdb after fastp trimmed the public reads at Q25, and only in-frame beta chains were retained. Every entry covers one CDR3 protein and lists the most common genes and DNA from its rows. TCRdb's processing, not the authors' own work, is the source of the V and J calls. In all, the sample holds around 520,000 distinct CDR3 sequences, and approximately 15% of those were seen once. The top ten clonotypes cover 15% to 20% of the sample.

This sample stems from a study of T cells in Graves' hyperthyroidism and ophthalmopathy (dated by TCRdb to about 2019). Looking at the study overall: Peripheral blood was collected at initial diagnosis, before any treatment. To identify distinguishing TCR V-J signatures, a discovery cohort of about 100 patients was used, comprising 43 with Graves' ophthalmopathy and some 60 with stable Graves' hyperthyroidism. Prospective prediction of ophthalmopathy was tested in an independent validation cohort of fewer than 20 hyperthyroidism patients and 17 patients who later progressed to ophthalmopathy. The 100 discovery patients were randomly split 7:3 into training and test sets. Thyroid tissue and blood T-cell repertoires from several Graves' hyperthyroidism patients were also compared in the study. After sampling, hyperthyroidism patients received methimazole starting at 30 mg daily, and ophthalmopathy patients received high-dose intravenous methylprednisolone. According to the paper, TCR Vbeta CDR3 sequencing was carried out on 135 peripheral blood samples, which came from 40 to 45 ophthalmopathy, 80 or so hyperthyroidism and roughly 17 progressor patients.

The CDR3 sequence holds 15 residues, the cysteine and phenylalanine included. Of the read, only the CDR3 DNA is kept; its 45 bases are in frame from base 1. CDR1 and CDR2 are drawn from the germline V gene: SGHAT, FQNNGV. Relative to germline, V is 4 bases shorter and J is 3 bases shorter, with 15 bases between their ends. The paper's findings and limits, for the study overall: Ophthalmopathy was separated from stable hyperthyroidism by a 13 V-J signature model, with approximately 86% sensitivity and roughly 81% specificity obtained in cross-validation and 80%/75% obtained in testing. Sample size was not statistically predetermined, and investigators were not blinded to group allocation. In validation, the model predicted progression to ophthalmopathy with 65% to 71% sensitivity and less than 80% specificity, a median of around 6.6 months before onset. Most expanded thyroid clonotypes (frequency above 0.001) were also found in blood, which suggests that blood repertoires may mirror thyroid immune responses.

This clonotype originated in a young woman with Graves' hyperthyroidism. The V and J genes are TRBV11-2 and TRBJ1-1; a confident D gene designation cannot be given. The specimen sequenced was blood. The CDR3 reads CASSSPSGWYTEAFF. The DNA is as follows: TGTGCCAGCAGCTCACCGTCAGGTTGGTACACTGAAGCTTTCTTT.